This entry lists 19 T cell receptor beta chains sequenced from one sample in a study of graft-versus-host responses after intestinal transplantation. Some clones are missing from TCRdb's copy, which holds only in-frame ones; the method was immunoSEQ multiplex PCR. Here the sample spans approximately 71,000 clones, more than 80% being singletons. These receptors' antigens are unknown. The sample in question was unstimulated CD8+ T cells sorted from spleen or lymph node cells, obtained before intestinal transplant. All receptors come from a human donor who received an intestinal transplant.

The chain has TRBV5-6 and TRBJ1-2; 7 positions agree with TRBD1. The germline V gene has CDR1 SGHDT and CDR2 YYEEEE. V was clipped by 10 bases and J by 5 bases; unmatched bases: 14. There are 14 residues in the CDR3. Here the CDR3 reads CASSPTGPFYGYTF. Written as DNA, the CDR3 is TGTGCCTCATCCCCGACAGGGCCTTTTTATGGCTACACCTTC.

This chain links TRBV5-8 with TRBJ2-2, with 7 bases matching TRBD2. The germline gives CDR1 SGHTS, CDR2 YDEGEE. V dropped 4 bases and J dropped 3; count of bases not matched to a gene: 15. This CDR3 has 18 residues. The DNA of the CDR3 is TGTGCCAGCAGCCTGACATTTTCGGCGGGGGTGTACACCGGGGAGCTGTTTTTT. It specifies CASSLTFSAGVYTGELFF.

The gene calls are TRBV28 and TRBJ2-5, with 9 nucleotides matching TRBD2. CDR1 and CDR2 from the germline V gene are MDHEN and SYDVKM. The CDR3 sequence is 18 residues long. J gave up 6 bases and V 2 bases, and 16 bases lay outside the gene matches. The CDR3 here is CASSLITEGSGRRKTQYF. In nucleotides, the CDR3 is TGTGCCAGCAGTTTAATAACAGAAGGGAGCGGGAGGAGGAAGACCCAGTACTTC.

This sequence joins TRBV5-1 and TRBJ2-3; TRBD1 might be the D (6 bases). The CDR3 length is 15 residues. V lost 4 bases, J lost 5 bases, and 17 bases lay in between. Germline V CDR1 and CDR2: SGHRS, YFSETQ. The CDR3: CASSPTGVLLDTQYF. CDR3 in DNA: TGCGCCAGCAGCCCGACAGGAGTCCTTTTAGATACGCAGTATTTT.

Only one count was recorded for this clone. The V gene is TRBV7-9, the J gene TRBJ1-2, with 7 bases identical to TRBD1. The germline CDR1 and CDR2 sequences are SEHNR and FQNEAQ (reference sequence). V shed 1 base, J shed 0 bases, and the junction held 2 bases outside the gene matches. The CDR3 spans 15 residues. CDR3 sequence (DNA): TGTGCCAGCAGCTTAGAGGGGACAGCTAACTATGGCTACACCTTC. Its protein product is CASSLEGTANYGYTF.

V gene TRBV7-9 combines with J gene TRBJ2-1; 9 bases match TRBD2. The germline CDR1 and CDR2 sequences are SEHNR and FQNEAQ (reference sequence). Germline trimming cut 5 bases from V and 9 bases from J; bases unmatched to any gene: 23. The CDR3 runs 19 residues. Here the CDR3 DNA reads TGTGCCAGCAGCCCTTTGGGGTTTACAGGGCTAGCGGGGATGGCTGAGCAGTTCTTC. Amino acid sequence: CASSPLGFTGLAGMAEQFF.

The V and J genes are TRBV28 and TRBJ1-2; a possible D gene is TRBD1 (6 bases). There are 15 residues in the CDR3. Germline V CDR1 and CDR2: MDHEN, SYDVKM. The V end was cut by 6 bases, the J end by 3 bases, with 17 bases between. CDR3 in amino acids: CASSLELTGYYGYTF. The DNA of the CDR3 is TGTGCCAGCAGCCTCGAATTGACAGGCTACTATGGCTACACCTTC.

This clone was detected only a few times. This chain links TRBV2 with TRBJ1-2; 7 nucleotides align to TRBD1. In germline, CDR1 is SNHLY, CDR2 FYNNEI. The CDR3 is made up of 13 amino acids. With 6 bases clipped from V and 6 bases from J, the junction kept 7 bases outside the gene matches. Here the CDR3 DNA reads TGTGCCAGCAGCGCCGGGACAGCGGATGGCTACACCTTC. This gives the protein CASSAGTADGYTF.

CDR3 sequence: CASSHSGGYNEQFF. The CDR3 nucleotides read TGTGCCAGCAGCCATAGCGGGGGATACAATGAGCAGTTCTTC. The chain uses TRBV28 and TRBJ2-1; 9 nucleotides line up with TRBD2. Germline CDR1 reads MDHEN; CDR2 reads SYDVKM. With 6 bases clipped from V and 4 bases from J, the junction kept 4 bases outside the gene matches. The CDR3 is made up of 14 amino acids.

The DNA of the CDR3 is TGTGCCAGCAGCTCGGGACTAGCGGGGGGGCCAAGGCAGTTCTTC. Its translation is CASSSGLAGGPRQFF. The rearrangement links TRBV11-1 to TRBJ2-1, with 16 bases fitting TRBD2. The V and J ends lost 4 bases and 12 bases, in that order; junction bases with no gene match: 6. In germline, CDR1 is SGHAT, CDR2 FQDESV (reference sequence). The CDR3 covers 15 residues.

The V gene is TRBV28, the J gene TRBJ2-1; D might be TRBD2 (5 bases). The ends were cut back, 5 bases at V and 5 bases at J, with 16 bases in the middle. This CDR3 has 15 residues. Germline V lookup: CDR1 MDHEN, CDR2 SYDVKM. CDR3 sequence: CASSPLREGDNEQFF. CDR3 coding DNA: TGTGCCAGCAGTCCACTACGAGAGGGCGACAATGAGCAGTTCTTC.

The chain carries TRBV2 and TRBJ2-1; TRBD2 aligns across 14 bases. Losses at the gene ends were 7 bases for V and 8 bases for J; bases not matched to a gene: 7. Per germline, CDR1 SNHLY and CDR2 FYNNEI. The CDR3 runs 15 residues. CDR3 protein: CASILGTSGSDEQFF. The CDR3 bases are TGTGCCAGCATCCTAGGGACTAGCGGGAGCGATGAGCAGTTCTTC.

The V gene is TRBV4-1, the J gene TRBJ2-3; a weak D match, TRBD1 (6 bases). The CDR3 loop spans 15 amino acids. Germline CDR1 and CDR2: MGHRA and YSYEKL. The V end was cut by 6 bases, the J end by 0 bases, with 13 bases between. CDR3 protein: CASSPGQRSTDTQYF. In DNA form, the CDR3 reads TGCGCCAGCAGTCCCGGACAGAGAAGCACAGATACGCAGTATTTT.

This sequence joins TRBV6-1 and TRBJ1-1; D might be TRBD1 (5 bases). The CDR3 extends over 13 amino acids. V gave up 6 bases and J gave up 5 bases, with 13 bases separating them. Germline V gene lookup returns CDR1 MNHNS and CDR2 SASEGT. Here the CDR3 reads CASSPQGWTEAFF. CDR3 sequence (DNA): TGTGCCAGCAGCCCTCAGGGATGGACTGAAGCTTTCTTT.

This clone was seen only a few times. The chain is built from TRBV6-1 and TRBJ2-3; maybe TRBD1 (6 bases). CDR1 and CDR2 (germline): MNHNS, SASEGT. V lost 8 bases to trimming and J lost 4 bases, with 16 bases between them. CDR3 length equals 14 residues. CDR3 sequence: CASVEQGGSDTQYF. In nucleotides, the CDR3 is TGTGCCAGCGTCGAACAGGGCGGCTCAGATACGCAGTATTTT.

V gene TRBV19 combines with J gene TRBJ1-2; D perhaps matches TRBD1 (5 bases). Germline CDR1 LNHDA, CDR2 SQIVND (reference sequence). Trimming pared 7 bases from V and 6 bases from J, leaving 18 bases between. The CDR3 is 14 residues long. CDR3 in DNA: TGTGCCAGTACCAAGGGGTCCCGAGGTAATGGCTACACCTTC. It translates to CASTKGSRGNGYTF. Drawing the rest from reference TRBV19 and TRBJ1-2, the complete variable domain is DGGITQSPKYLFRKEGQNVTLSCEQNLNHDAMYWYRQDPGQGLRLIYYSQIVNDFQKGDIAEGYSVSREKKESFPLTVTSAQKNPTAFYLCASTKGSRGNGYTFGSGTRLTVV.

The gene calls are TRBV5-1 and TRBJ2-6; D gene uncertain. Germline V gene lookup returns CDR1 SGHRS and CDR2 YFSETQ. V was cut by 8 bases and J by 0 bases, with 15 bases left in between. There are 16 residues in the CDR3. The CDR3 spells CASASDHSSGANVLTF. CDR3 DNA: TGCGCCAGTGCATCAGATCACAGCTCTGGGGCCAACGTCCTGACTTTC. The whole variable domain, filled in from reference TRBV5-1 and TRBJ2-6, reads KAGVTQTPRYLIKTRGQQVTLSCSPISGHRSVSWYQQTPGQGLQFLFEYFSETQRNKGNFPGRFSGRQFSNSRSEMNVSTLELGDSALYLCASASDHSSGANVLTFGAGSRLTVL.

The chain combines TRBV28 with TRBJ2-1; unclear D gene. Germline V lookup: CDR1 MDHEN, CDR2 SYDVKM. CDR3 length: 14 residues. The germline V and J ends were trimmed by 10 bases and 3 bases, with 16 bases remaining between them. CDR3 bases: TGTGCCACCGCTCCAACTGATAACTACAATGAGCAGTTCTTC. It is translated as CATAPTDNYNEQFF.

V is TRBV7-3 and J is TRBJ2-1, with D maybe TRBD2 (6 bases). The V and J ends lost 4 bases and 9 bases respectively, with 19 bases between them. CDR1 and CDR2 (germline): SGHTA, FQGTGA. CDR3 length: 15 residues. This chain's CDR3 is CASSSIAVLGAEQFF. Here the CDR3 DNA reads TGTGCCAGCAGCTCTATAGCGGTGCTGGGAGCTGAGCAGTTCTTC.